Listed here is a single T cell receptor beta chain. The CDR3 has 13 amino acids. Germline V gives CDR1 MNHEY, CDR2 SVGAGI. Trimming shortened V by 6 bases and J by 10 bases, and 18 bases separated the two germline ends. These data are taken from a study of CD8 T cells in Susac syndrome. TEMRA cells were enriched by FACS, and CD4+ and CD8+ T cells were negatively isolated. Random hexamers primed reverse transcription of roughly 0.45 to 1 ug RNA. The immunoSEQ assay covered 54 Vbeta and 13 Jbeta segments for CDR3. TCRdb ran MiXCR on the immunoSEQ multiplex PCR reads and lists one entry per CDR3 protein. The sample consists of 95,000 to 150,000 distinct CDR3 sequences, roughly 95% of them appearing once.

The V call is TRBV6-5, the J call TRBJ1-1; the D gene is possibly TRBD1 (6 bases). Sequencing was done on a sample of CD4+ T cells from PBMCs. The clonotype was recovered from a human donor with Susac syndrome. CDR3 DNA: TGTGCCAGCAGCTCCCGGGACAACTCTCTAGCTTTCTTT. Amino acid sequence: CASSSRDNSLAFF.